This TCR beta chain originates from a study of cytomegalovirus exposure and HLA in healthy donors. Study-wide points: Presence/absence analyses took donor sequencing depth as roughly uniform. Information on immune exposure was restricted to one variable (CMV serostatus). According to the study, 150 to 200 TCR beta chains were cytomegalovirus-associated.

This clone showed up just a few times. Its antigen is unknown. The CDR3 runs 15 residues. V was cut by 1 base and J by 2 bases, with 8 bases left in between. CDR1 is KGHSH, CDR2 LQKENI, per germline. PCR was performed using 60 Vbeta and 13 Jbeta primers. The assay was immunoSEQ multiplex PCR, and TCRdb's table has in-frame clones only and misses some. The repertoire has around 140,000 clones, 75% to 85% of them found once; the top ten carry about 2.2%. The chain employs TRBV18 and TRBJ2-2, with no clear D. The TCR originated in a woman between 18 and 29 years old in good health and CMV-seropositive. Sequenced input: PBMCs. CDR3 region: CASSPQPTNTGELFF. CDR3 DNA: TGTGCCAGCTCACCACAACCGACAAACACCGGGGAGCTGTTTTTT. Drawing the rest from reference TRBV18 and TRBJ2-2, the complete variable domain is NAGVMQNPRHLVRRRGQEARLRCSPMKGHSHVYWYRQLPEEGLKFMVYLQKENIIDESGMPKERFSAEFPKEGPSILRIQQVVRGDSAAYFCASSPQPTNTGELFFGEGSRLTVL.